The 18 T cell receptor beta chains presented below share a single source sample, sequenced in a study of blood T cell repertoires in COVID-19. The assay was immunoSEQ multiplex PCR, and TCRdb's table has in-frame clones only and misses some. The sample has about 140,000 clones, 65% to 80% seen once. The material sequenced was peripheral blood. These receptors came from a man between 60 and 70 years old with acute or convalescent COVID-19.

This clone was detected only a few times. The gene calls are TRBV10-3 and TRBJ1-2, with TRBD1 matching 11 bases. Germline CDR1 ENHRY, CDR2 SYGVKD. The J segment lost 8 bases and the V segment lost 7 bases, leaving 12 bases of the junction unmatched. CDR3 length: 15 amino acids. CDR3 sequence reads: CAITAGGQGVRGYTF. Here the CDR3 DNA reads TGTGCCATCACCGCTGGGGGACAGGGGGTCAGAGGCTACACCTTC.

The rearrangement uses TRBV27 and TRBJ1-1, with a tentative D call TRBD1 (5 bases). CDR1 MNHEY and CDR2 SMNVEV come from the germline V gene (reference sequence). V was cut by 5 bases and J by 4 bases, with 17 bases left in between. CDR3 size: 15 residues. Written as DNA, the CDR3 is TGTGCCAGCAGTCCCCTCTTTACCGGGGGCACTGAAGCTTTCTTT. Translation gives CASSPLFTGGTEAFF.

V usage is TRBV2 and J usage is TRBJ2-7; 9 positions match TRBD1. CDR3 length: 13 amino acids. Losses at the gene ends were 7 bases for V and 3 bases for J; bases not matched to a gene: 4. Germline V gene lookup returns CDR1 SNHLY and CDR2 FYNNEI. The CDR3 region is CASTATGGYEQYF. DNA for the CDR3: TGTGCCAGCACTGCGACAGGGGGCTACGAGCAGTACTTC.

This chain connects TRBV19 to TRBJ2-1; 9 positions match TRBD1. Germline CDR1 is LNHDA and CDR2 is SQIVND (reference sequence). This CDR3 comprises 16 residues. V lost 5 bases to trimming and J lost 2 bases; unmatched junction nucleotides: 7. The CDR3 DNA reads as TGTGCCAGTAGTTCCCCGGGACAGGGTACCTACAATGAGCAGTTCTTC. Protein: CASSSPGQGTYNEQFF.

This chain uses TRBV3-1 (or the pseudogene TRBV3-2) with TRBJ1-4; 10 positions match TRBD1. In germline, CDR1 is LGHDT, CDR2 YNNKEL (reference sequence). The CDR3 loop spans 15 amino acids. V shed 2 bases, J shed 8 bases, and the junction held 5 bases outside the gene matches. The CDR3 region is CASSQRTGGGEKLFF. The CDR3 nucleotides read TGTGCCAGCAGCCAAAGGACAGGGGGAGGCGAAAAACTGTTTTTT.

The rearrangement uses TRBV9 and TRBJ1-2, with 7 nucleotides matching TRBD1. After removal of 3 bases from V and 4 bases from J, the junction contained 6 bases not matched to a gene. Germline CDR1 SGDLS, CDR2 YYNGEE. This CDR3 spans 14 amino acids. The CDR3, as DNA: TGTGCCAGCAGCGCGAGCACAGGGGCCTATGGCTACACCTTC. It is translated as CASSASTGAYGYTF.

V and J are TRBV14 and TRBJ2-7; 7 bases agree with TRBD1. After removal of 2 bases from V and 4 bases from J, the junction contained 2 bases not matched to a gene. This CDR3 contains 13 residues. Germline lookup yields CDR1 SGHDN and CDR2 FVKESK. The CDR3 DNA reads TGTGCCAGCAGCCAATTGACAGGGTACGAGCAGTACTTC. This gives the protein CASSQLTGYEQYF.

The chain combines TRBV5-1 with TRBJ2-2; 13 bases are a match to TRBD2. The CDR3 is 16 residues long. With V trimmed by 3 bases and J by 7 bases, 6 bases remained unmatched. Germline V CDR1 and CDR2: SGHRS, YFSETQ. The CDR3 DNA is TGCGCCAGCAGCTGGGGACTAGCGGGAAAGCACGGGGAGCTGTTTTTT. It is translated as CASSWGLAGKHGELFF.

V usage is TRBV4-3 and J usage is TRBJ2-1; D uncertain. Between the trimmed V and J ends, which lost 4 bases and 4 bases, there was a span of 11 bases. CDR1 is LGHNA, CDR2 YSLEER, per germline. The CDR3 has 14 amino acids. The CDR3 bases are TGCGCCAGCAGCCGCTACGCAGGTTACAATGAGCAGTTCTTC. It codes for CASSRYAGYNEQFF.

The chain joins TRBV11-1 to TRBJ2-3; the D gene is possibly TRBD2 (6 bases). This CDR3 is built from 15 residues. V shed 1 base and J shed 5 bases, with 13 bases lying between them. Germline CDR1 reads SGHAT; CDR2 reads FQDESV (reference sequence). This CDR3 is CASSLGFQGGDTQYF. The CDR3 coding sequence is TGTGCCAGCAGCTTAGGGTTCCAGGGAGGAGATACGCAGTATTTT.

Here the CDR3 DNA reads TGTGCCAGTAGTATCAGGGTAAATGAGCAGTTCTTC. It is translated as CASSIRVNEQFF. V gene TRBV19 combines with J gene TRBJ2-1; tentative D call: TRBD1 (5 bases). CDR1 is LNHDA and CDR2 is SQIVND in the germline V gene (reference sequence). Trimming cost V 3 bases and J 7 bases, with 7 bases left between them. CDR3 length equals 12 residues.

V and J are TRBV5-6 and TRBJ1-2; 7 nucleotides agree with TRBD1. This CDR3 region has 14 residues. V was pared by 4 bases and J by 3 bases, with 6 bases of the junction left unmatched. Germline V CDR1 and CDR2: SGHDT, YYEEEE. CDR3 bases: TGTGCCAGCAGCCCGTCGGGACAGCACTATGGCTACACCTTC. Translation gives CASSPSGQHYGYTF.

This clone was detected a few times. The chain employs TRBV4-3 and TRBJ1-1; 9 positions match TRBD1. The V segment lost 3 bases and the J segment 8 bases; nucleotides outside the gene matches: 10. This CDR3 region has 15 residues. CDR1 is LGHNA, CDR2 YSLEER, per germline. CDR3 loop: CASSHSGTGSSEAFF. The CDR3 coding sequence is TGCGCCAGCAGCCATTCCGGGACAGGGTCGTCAGAAGCTTTCTTT.

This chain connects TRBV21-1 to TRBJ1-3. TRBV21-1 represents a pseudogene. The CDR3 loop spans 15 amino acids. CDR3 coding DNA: TGTGCCAGCAGCAAAGGGAGGGGCAGAGGAAACACCATATATTTT. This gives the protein CASSKGRGRGNTIYF.

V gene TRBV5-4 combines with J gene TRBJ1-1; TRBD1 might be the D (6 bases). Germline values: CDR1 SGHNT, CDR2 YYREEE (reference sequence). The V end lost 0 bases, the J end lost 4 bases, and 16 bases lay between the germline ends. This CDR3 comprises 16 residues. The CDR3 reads CASSLGAQGLGTEAFF. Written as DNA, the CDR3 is TGTGCCAGCAGCTTGGGGGCCCAGGGGCTGGGCACTGAAGCTTTCTTT.

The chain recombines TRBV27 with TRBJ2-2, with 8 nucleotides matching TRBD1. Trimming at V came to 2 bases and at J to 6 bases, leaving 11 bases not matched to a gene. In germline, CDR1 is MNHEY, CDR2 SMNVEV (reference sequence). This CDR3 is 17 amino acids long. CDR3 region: CASSLGQGQGFSGELFF. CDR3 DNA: TGTGCCAGCAGTTTAGGGCAAGGACAGGGCTTTTCCGGGGAGCTGTTTTTT.

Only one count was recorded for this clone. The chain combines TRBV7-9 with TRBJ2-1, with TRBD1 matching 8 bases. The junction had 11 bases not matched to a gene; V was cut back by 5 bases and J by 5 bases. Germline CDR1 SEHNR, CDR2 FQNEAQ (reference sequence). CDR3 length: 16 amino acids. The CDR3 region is CASSLRQGSMNNEQFF. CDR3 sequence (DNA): TGTGCCAGCAGCCTGCGACAGGGGAGCATGAACAATGAGCAGTTCTTC. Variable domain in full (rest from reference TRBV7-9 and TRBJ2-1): DTGVSQNPRHKITKRGQNVTFRCDPISEHNRLYWYRQTLGQGPEFLTYFQNEAQLEKSRLLSDRFSAERPKGSFSTLEIQRTEQGDSAMYLCASSLRQGSMNNEQFFGPGTRLTVL.

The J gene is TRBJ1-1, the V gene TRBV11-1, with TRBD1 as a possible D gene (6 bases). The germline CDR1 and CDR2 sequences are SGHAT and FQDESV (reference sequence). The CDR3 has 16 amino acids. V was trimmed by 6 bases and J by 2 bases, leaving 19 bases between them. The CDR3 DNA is TGTGCCAGCAGACCCGGAAATCAGGGGCGCAACACTGAAGCTTTCTTT. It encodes CASRPGNQGRNTEAFF.